The source of this TCR beta chain is a study of blood T cell repertoires in COVID-19. Study context: Sample material is recorded as cDNA or gDNA derived from T cells, B-cell-depleted T cells, or PBMCs.

Symptom resolution, clearance, or two negative PCRs marked donors in Cohort 3 as recovered. Germline trimming cut 4 bases from V and 2 bases from J; bases unmatched to any gene: 7. CDR1 and CDR2 (germline): MNHEY, SMNVEV (reference sequence). The CDR3 sequence is 15 residues long. Some clones are missing from TCRdb's copy, which holds only in-frame ones; the method was immunoSEQ multiplex PCR. Seen here are hundreds of thousands of clones, over 75% observed once, and the top ten hold more than 0.8%. This clone has a single count. Sequenced input: PBMCs or T cells enriched from blood (not recorded which). This TCR was recovered from a man between 18 and 35 years old who had recovered from COVID-19. V usage is TRBV27 and J usage is TRBJ2-7; 8 nucleotides match TRBD2. The CDR3 loop reads CASSSKTSGTYEQYF. The CDR3 nucleotides are TGTGCCAGCAGTTCGAAAACTAGCGGAACCTACGAGCAGTACTTC.